The next 9 T cell receptor beta chains were all read from a single sample in a study of blood T cell repertoires in COVID-19. Produced via immunoSEQ multiplex PCR; TCRdb's table is partial and in-frame only. The table lists fewer than 250,000 clones, about 87% of them singletons. The sequenced sample was peripheral blood. All receptors derive from a man in his thirties or forties with COVID-19, enrolled during active disease.

This clone occurred once. The chain carries TRBV12-3 or TRBV12-4 and TRBJ2-1; 7 positions match TRBD2. V lost 6 bases, J lost 10 bases, and 9 bases stayed unmatched. The CDR3 is 13 residues long. The CDR3 coding sequence is TGTGCCAGCAGCCGGACTAGTCGGAGGGAGCAGTTCTTC. This encodes CASSRTSRREQFF.

The chain recombines TRBV9 with TRBJ1-2; D unresolved. The CDR3 has 14 residues. Germline V CDR1 and CDR2: SGDLS, YYNGEE. The germline V and J ends were trimmed by 1 base and 5 bases, with 12 bases remaining between them. The chain's CDR3 is CASSVNGGGYGYTF. The CDR3 DNA reads TGTGCCAGCAGCGTAAATGGCGGAGGTTATGGCTACACCTTC.

V usage is TRBV5-6 and J usage is TRBJ2-7; D gene uncertain. V lost 0 bases to trimming and J lost 4 bases, with 8 bases between them. Germline loops: CDR1 SGHDT, CDR2 YYEEEE. The CDR3 loop spans 13 amino acids. The DNA for the CDR3 is TGTGCCAGCAGCTTGGACACGCCGTACGAGCAGTACTTC. As protein: CASSLDTPYEQYF.

The rearrangement uses TRBV7-8 and TRBJ2-7; 10 bases are shared with TRBD1. The germline V gene encodes CDR1 SGHVS and CDR2 FQNEAQ. The CDR3 length is 14 residues. V lost 4 bases to trimming and J lost 3 bases; unmatched junction nucleotides: 3. CDR3: CASSWTGGNYEQYF. As DNA, the CDR3 is TGTGCCAGCAGCTGGACAGGGGGTAACTACGAGCAGTACTTC.

The J gene is TRBJ2-7, the V gene TRBV5-6; maybe TRBD1 (5 bases). V lost 3 bases, J lost 6 bases, and 13 bases lay in between. The CDR3 runs 13 residues. The V gene's germline CDR1 is SGHDT and CDR2 YYEEEE. The CDR3 here is CASSSLFDSEQYF. The CDR3 region has the DNA TGTGCCAGCAGCTCGTTATTTGACAGCGAGCAGTACTTC.

The rearrangement links TRBV4-3 to TRBJ1-2; D unresolved. V was trimmed by 4 bases and J by 2 bases, leaving 14 bases between them. Germline lookup yields CDR1 LGHNA and CDR2 YSLEER. This CDR3 is built from 15 residues. The CDR3 region has the DNA TGCGCCAGCAGCCCAACTACGGAAAGGAACTATGGCTACACCTTC. Amino acids: CASSPTTERNYGYTF.

The chain combines TRBV28 with TRBJ2-3; D ambiguous. Trimming removed 7 bases from V and 2 bases from J, with 4 bases in between. Germline loops: CDR1 MDHEN, CDR2 SYDVKM. The CDR3 covers 11 residues. CDR3 in DNA: TGTGCCAGCACCTTCACAGATACGCAGTATTTT. Translation: CASTFTDTQYF.

This clone showed up just a few times. This chain connects TRBV4-3 to TRBJ1-6; D is ambiguous. CDR3 length: 13 amino acids. Deletions cut 6 bases from V and 7 bases from J, with 10 bases between. Germline lookup yields CDR1 LGHNA and CDR2 YSLEER. CDR3 coding DNA: TGCGCCAGCAGTGGAGGAGGCAATTCACCCCTCCACTTT. Amino acid sequence: CASSGGGNSPLHF.

The chain has TRBV9 and TRBJ2-7; tentative D call: TRBD2 (6 bases). Germline V gene lookup returns CDR1 SGDLS and CDR2 YYNGEE. The germline V and J ends were trimmed by 4 bases and 2 bases, with 13 bases remaining between them. The CDR3 has 14 residues. The CDR3 loop is CASSFGSGTYEQYF. The DNA of the CDR3 is TGTGCCAGCAGCTTCGGGAGCGGAACCTACGAGCAGTACTTC.